This entry is about one T cell receptor beta chain. In the original processing: Amplifying reference gene primers gave estimates of nucleated cell counts. Assay: immunoSEQ multiplex PCR; the TCRdb copy retains only in-frame clones and omits some. D and trimming come from the DNA, and the V and J calls and clone size come from that table. The sample has about 200,000 clones; around three quarters are singletons. Trimming left V 6 bases short and J 0 bases short, with 8 bases between. CDR3 length equals 12 residues. Germline CDR1 reads SQVTM; CDR2 reads ANQGSEA. This sample was taken from a study of blood T cell repertoires in COVID-19. As for the study in general: Specimens from acute and convalescent COVID-19 originated in the United States, Italy and Spain. T cells, B-cell-depleted T cells, or PBMCs supplied cDNA or gDNA.

The sample taken for sequencing was peripheral blood. The chain employs TRBV29-1 and TRBJ2-5, with a weak D call TRBD2 (6 bases). The clonotype originates from a woman in her seventies with acute or convalescent COVID-19. This CDR3 reads CSVGLNQETQYF. CDR3 nucleotides: TGCAGCGTGGGACTGAACCAAGAGACCCAGTACTTC.